Below are 14 T cell receptor beta chains sequenced from a single sample in a study of cytomegalovirus exposure and HLA in healthy donors. Only in-frame clones appear in the TCRdb table, and some are missing; sequencing was by immunoSEQ multiplex PCR. This repertoire shows approximately 110,000 clones, roughly 94% found once; its top ten account for roughly 1.2%. Input material: PBMCs. The origin of the receptors is a woman under 30 in good health and CMV-seronegative.

The chain uses TRBV30 and TRBJ1-2, with D perhaps matching TRBD1 (5 bases). The CDR3 spans 11 residues. Germline V CDR1 and CDR2: GTSNPN, SVGIG (reference sequence). The germline V and J ends were trimmed by 4 bases and 2 bases, with 5 bases remaining between them. CDR3 in amino acids: CAWKGNYGYTF. The CDR3 DNA is TGTGCCTGGAAGGGGAACTATGGCTACACCTTC.

The chain uses TRBV4-1 and TRBJ2-3; D remains unclear. Germline assignment: CDR1 MGHRA and CDR2 YSYEKL. V was cut by 3 bases and J by 4 bases, with 14 bases left in between. The CDR3 loop spans 15 amino acids. The DNA for the CDR3 is TGCGCCAGCAGCCACTACGACCGAGGCGCAGATACGCAGTATTTT. As protein: CASSHYDRGADTQYF.

A word on this clone: Other DNA sequences in this specimen translate into the identical CDR3. The chain couples TRBV6-5 to TRBJ2-7; TRBD1 is a possible D gene (5 bases). The CDR3 spans 14 residues. Trimming cost V 0 bases and J 1 base, with 7 bases left between them. Germline V gene data show CDR1 as MNHEY and CDR2 as SVGAGI. Written as DNA, the CDR3 is TGTGCCAGCAGTTACTCCTCAGGGTCCTACGAGCAGTACTTC. Protein sequence: CASSYSSGSYEQYF.

This clone showed up just once. The chain is built from TRBV2 and TRBJ1-1; a weak D match, TRBD1 (6 bases). The germline gives CDR1 SNHLY, CDR2 FYNNEI. Trimming shortened V by 2 bases and J by 6 bases, and 13 bases separated the two germline ends. The length of the CDR3 is 14 residues. As DNA, the CDR3 is TGTGCCAGCAGTGAACTCCAGGGGCGCGCTGAAGCTTTCTTT. It encodes CASSELQGRAEAFF. The whole variable domain, filled in from reference TRBV2 and TRBJ1-1, reads EPEVTQTPSHQVTQMGQEVILRCVPISNHLYFYWYRQILGQKVEFLVSFYNNEISEKSEIFDDQFSVERPDGSNFTLKIRSTKLEDSAMYFCASSELQGRAEAFFGQGTRLTVV.

This rearrangement joins TRBV30 to TRBJ2-1; weak D call: TRBD2 (6 bases). V lost 4 bases and J lost 8, with 18 bases in between. This CDR3 has 14 residues. Germline V gene sequence: CDR1 GTSNPN, CDR2 SVGIG (reference sequence). The CDR3 bases are TGTGCCTGGACATCGGACTACCGACGGTATGAGCAGTTCTTC. Its protein product is CAWTSDYRRYEQFF.

Comments on this clone: Given the absence of the conserved phenylalanine or tryptophan at the CDR3 end, a read error is likely. It is unclear where the CDR3 begins or ends on the DNA, so no DNA is shown, and the CDR3 is as TCRdb lists it. This chain joins TRBV18 and TRBJ1-1; the D call in the table, TRBD1, was not verified against the DNA. The CDR3 comprises 13 residues, both ends counted. The germline V gene encodes CDR1 KGHSH and CDR2 LQKENI. This CDR3 is CASSPLRDRGFIL.

V usage is TRBV13 and J usage is TRBJ1-2, with 9 bases that match TRBD1. CDR3 length: 15 amino acids. Per the germline V gene, CDR1 is PRHDT and CDR2 is FYEKMQ (reference sequence). J gave up 5 bases and V 5 bases, and 9 bases lay outside the gene matches. This CDR3 is CASSPNRGLGYGYTF. For the CDR3, the DNA is TGTGCCAGCAGCCCTAACAGGGGGCTTGGTTATGGCTACACCTTC.

This chain connects TRBV7-6 to TRBJ2-5; the match to TRBD2 covers 11 bases. The CDR3 has 16 residues. Trimming cost V 5 bases and J 2 bases; bases outside gene matches: 7. CDR1 and CDR2 from the germline V gene are SGHVS and FNYEAQ. DNA of the CDR3: TGTGCCAGCAGCCCGACGGTAGCGGGAGGGCAAGAGACCCAGTACTTC. Its protein product is CASSPTVAGGQETQYF.

This clone occurred once. The chain has TRBV7-9 and TRBJ2-5, with D possibly TRBD2 on 5 matching bases. This CDR3 contains 14 residues. Germline values: CDR1 SEHNR, CDR2 FQNEAQ (reference sequence). The V gene lost 8 bases and the J gene lost 5 bases, with 18 bases spanning the gap. CDR3 DNA sequence: TGTGCCAGCGTGTGGGAGCATTACGAGGAGACCCAGTACTTC. It yields the protein CASVWEHYEETQYF.

The chain carries TRBV30 and TRBJ1-3, with a tentative D call TRBD1 (5 bases). The CDR3 spans 13 residues. Germline-derived CDR1 and CDR2 are GTSNPN and SVGIG (reference sequence). V was clipped by 4 bases and J by 0 bases, with 7 bases between them. The CDR3 sequence: CAWMGPSGNTIYF. In DNA form, the CDR3 reads TGTGCCTGGATGGGGCCCTCTGGAAACACCATATATTTT.

The chain uses TRBV6-6 and TRBJ1-1; D unclear. Germline V CDR1 and CDR2: MNHNY, SVGAGI (reference sequence). Trimming shortened V by 7 bases and J by 3 bases, and 18 bases separated the two germline ends. The CDR3 consists of 15 residues. CDR3 coding DNA: TGTGCCAGCATTCAGAGGCGACTCGGGGACACTGAAGCTTTCTTT. It encodes CASIQRRLGDTEAFF.

The chain carries TRBV2 and TRBJ1-1; D is undetermined. The CDR3 totals 12 residues. Germline V gene data show CDR1 as SNHLY and CDR2 as FYNNEI. Trimming stripped 10 bases from V and 5 bases from J, with 14 bases between. In DNA form, the CDR3 reads TGTGCCACTCTCAGGAGGTCTACTGAAGCTTTCTTT. Translation: CATLRRSTEAFF.

The chain joins TRBV28 to TRBJ2-7; tentatively, D is TRBD2 (5 bases). The length of the CDR3 is 13 residues. Germline CDR1 is MDHEN and CDR2 is SYDVKM. V lost 8 bases and J 3 bases, leaving 14 bases between the germline ends. The CDR3 region is CASLEGFRYEQYF. CDR3 DNA sequence: TGTGCCAGCCTTGAGGGATTTCGCTACGAGCAGTACTTC.

The chain carries TRBV28 and TRBJ2-7; TRBD2 might be the D (5 bases). Germline V gene sequence: CDR1 MDHEN, CDR2 SYDVKM. This CDR3 comprises 13 residues. Trimming took 11 bases from V and 4 from J, leaving 18 bases between them. CDR3 nucleotides: TGTGCCTCCCAGTTTGGGGAGTTGTACGAGCAGTACTTC. Translating it yields CASQFGELYEQYF. Drawing the rest from reference TRBV28 and TRBJ2-7, the complete variable domain is DVKVTQSSRYLVKRTGEKVFLECVQDMDHENMFWYRQDPGLGLRLIYFSYDVKMKEKGDIPEGYSVSREKKERFSLILESASTNQTSMYLCASQFGELYEQYFGPGTRLTVT.